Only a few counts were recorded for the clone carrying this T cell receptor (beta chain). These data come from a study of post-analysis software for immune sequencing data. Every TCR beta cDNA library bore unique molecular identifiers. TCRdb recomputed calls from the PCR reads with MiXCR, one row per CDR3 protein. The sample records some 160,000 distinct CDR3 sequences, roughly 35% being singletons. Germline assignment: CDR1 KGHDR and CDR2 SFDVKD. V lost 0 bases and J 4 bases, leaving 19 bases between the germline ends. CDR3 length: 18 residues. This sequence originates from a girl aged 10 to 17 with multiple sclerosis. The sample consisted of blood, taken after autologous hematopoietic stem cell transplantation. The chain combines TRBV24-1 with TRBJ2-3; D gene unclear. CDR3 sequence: CATSDLDLGKGFADTQYF. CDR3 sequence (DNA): TGTGCCACCAGTGATTTGGATTTGGGCAAAGGGTTCGCAGATACGCAGTATTTT.